The TCR beta chain described here comes from a study of blood T cell repertoires in COVID-19. Looking at the study overall: Samples representing acute and convalescent COVID-19 were sourced from the United States, Italy and Spain. The analysed material was cDNA or gDNA that came from T cells, B-cell-depleted T cells, or PBMCs.

Per the study methods: Amplification of reference gene primers provided the estimated nucleated cell counts. Only in-frame clones appear in the TCRdb table, and some are missing; sequencing was by immunoSEQ multiplex PCR. V, J and clone size were drawn from that table, and D and trimming were deduced from the DNA. The profile shows over 150,000 clones, roughly 88% of them singletons. The CDR3 is 13 residues long. Germline V gene data show CDR1 as MDHEN and CDR2 as SYDVKM. This clone was found once. The junction departs from germline at one end; a sequencing error may be responsible. This clonotype originated in a human donor in a cohort sampled during active COVID-19. Input material: peripheral blood. The chain employs TRBV28 and TRBJ2-5; 8 bases fit TRBD2. CDR3 region: CASSFPPRLAPHF. CDR3 bases: TGTGCCAGCAGTTTCCCGCCCCGACTAGCGCCGCACTTC.